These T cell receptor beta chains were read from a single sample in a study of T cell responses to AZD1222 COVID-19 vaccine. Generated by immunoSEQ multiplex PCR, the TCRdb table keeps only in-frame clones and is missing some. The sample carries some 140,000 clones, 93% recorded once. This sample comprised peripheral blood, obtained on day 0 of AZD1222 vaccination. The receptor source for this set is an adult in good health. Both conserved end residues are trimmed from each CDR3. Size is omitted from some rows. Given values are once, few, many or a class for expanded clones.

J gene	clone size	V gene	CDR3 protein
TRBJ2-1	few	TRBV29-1	SVEASGGQSSYNEQF
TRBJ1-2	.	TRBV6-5	ASGGGSRKGYT
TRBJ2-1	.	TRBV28	ASSLGGEREVSYNEQF
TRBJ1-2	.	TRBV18	ASSVDSYGYT
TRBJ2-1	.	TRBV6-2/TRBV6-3	ASSRGAVYNEQF
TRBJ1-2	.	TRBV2	ASSEWDSGYT
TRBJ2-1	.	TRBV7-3	ASSLTGLAGYNEQF
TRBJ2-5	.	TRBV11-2	ASRLAGEVETQY
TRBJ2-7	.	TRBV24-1	ATSDSAELYEQY
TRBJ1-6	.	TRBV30	AWSPWDLRGGSPLH
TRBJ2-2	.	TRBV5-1	ASSFGGASGELF
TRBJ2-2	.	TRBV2	ASSGQASNTGELF
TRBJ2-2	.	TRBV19	ASSTRSGGHNTGELF
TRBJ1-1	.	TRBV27	ASSRLSSTEAF
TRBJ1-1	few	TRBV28	ASTPIGNTEAF
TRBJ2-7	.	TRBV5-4	ASSSDSLDEQY
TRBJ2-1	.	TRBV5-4	ASSLGLAGGRGSYNEQF
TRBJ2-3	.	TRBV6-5	ASGSISTDTQY
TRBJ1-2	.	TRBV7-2	ASASAGAYGYT
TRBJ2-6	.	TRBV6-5	ASSLSGANVLT
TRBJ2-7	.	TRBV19	ASSSSGSSYEQY
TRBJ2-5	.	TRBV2	ASSDFSGETQY
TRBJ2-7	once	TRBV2	ASSESGEGPNEQY
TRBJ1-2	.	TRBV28	ASRQGLEDYGYT
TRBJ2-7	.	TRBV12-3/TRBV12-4	ASSKESYEQY
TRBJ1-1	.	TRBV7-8	ASSYGYRGSAEAF
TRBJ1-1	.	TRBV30	AWRGGQGLIEAF
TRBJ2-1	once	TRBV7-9	ASSLALGDSYNEQF
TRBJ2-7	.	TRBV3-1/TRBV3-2	ASSQGDLSYEQY
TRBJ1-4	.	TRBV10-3	AVRQVGDEKLF
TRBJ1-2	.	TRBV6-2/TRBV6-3	ASSLGQNYGYT
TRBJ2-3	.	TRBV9	ASSVVKGDTQY
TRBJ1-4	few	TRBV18	ASSPGQSNEKLF
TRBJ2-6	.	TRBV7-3	ASTTGAVAGANVLT
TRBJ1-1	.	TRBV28	ASSSGQGTEAF
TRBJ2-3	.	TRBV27	ASSLTATSGRHTQY
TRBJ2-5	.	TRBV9	ASSVGDQGSQETQY
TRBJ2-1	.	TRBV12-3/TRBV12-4	ASKIAGANEQF
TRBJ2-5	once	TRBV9	ASSVEAGVRETQY
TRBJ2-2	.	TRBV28	ASSFVSGELF
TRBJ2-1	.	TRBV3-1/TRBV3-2	ASSQEVGGIYNEQF
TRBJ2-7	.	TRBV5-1	ASSLSADRRGEQY
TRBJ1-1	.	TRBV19	ASSISRDREAF
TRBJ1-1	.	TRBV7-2	ASSLGRGRTEAF
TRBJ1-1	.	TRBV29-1	SVESRGRDTEAF
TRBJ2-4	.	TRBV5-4	ASSIRDRALGNIQY
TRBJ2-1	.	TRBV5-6	ASSPPTSGTHEQF
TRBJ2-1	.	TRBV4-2	ASSQDGQGQPYNEQF
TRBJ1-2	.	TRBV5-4	ASRRVGSGHGYT
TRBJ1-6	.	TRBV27	ASRTGADSPLH
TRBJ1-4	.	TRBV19	ASSVGTTQNEKLF
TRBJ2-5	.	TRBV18	ASSTTGRQETQY
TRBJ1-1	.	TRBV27	ASSYNRGMNTEAF